These T cell receptor beta chains were read from a single sample in a study of blood T cell repertoires in COVID-19. The table came from immunoSEQ multiplex PCR; TCRdb's copy has only in-frame clones and leaves some out. The sample has 90,000 or so clones; 85% to 90% are singletons. Sequencing input: peripheral blood. The receptor source for this set is a man between 60 and 70 years old with acute or convalescent COVID-19. The CDR3 runs from the conserved cysteine through the conserved F or W. D genes are given only for firm matches. Rows give clone size only sometimes, using once, few, many, or a class for an expanded clone.

d_call: TRBD2
clone_size: few
v_call: TRBV7-9
j_call: TRBJ2-5
cdr3_aa: CASRAGTSGGQETQYF
cdr3_nt: TGTGCCAGCAGGGCCGGGACTAGCGGGGGCCAAGAGACCCAGTACTTC

d_call: -
clone_size: -
v_call: TRBV6-5
j_call: TRBJ2-7
cdr3_aa: CASSSGELGEQYF
cdr3_nt: TGTGCCAGCAGTTCGGGAGAATTGGGGGAGCAGTACTTC

d_call: TRBD1
clone_size: -
v_call: TRBV5-4
j_call: TRBJ1-1
cdr3_aa: CASSFLGTGVLRVAEAFF
cdr3_nt: TGTGCCAGCAGCTTCCTGGGGACAGGGGTACTGAGGGTCGCTGAAGCTTTCTTT

d_call: -
clone_size: -
v_call: TRBV4-1
j_call: TRBJ2-6
cdr3_aa: CASSHPSGANVLTF
cdr3_nt: TGCGCCAGCAGCCACCCTTCTGGGGCCAACGTCCTGACTTTC

d_call: TRBD2
clone_size: many
v_call: TRBV28
j_call: TRBJ2-1
cdr3_aa: CASSRAGGSNYNEQFF
cdr3_nt: TGTGCCAGCAGTCGAGCGGGAGGATCCAACTACAATGAGCAGTTCTTC

d_call: TRBD1
clone_size: -
v_call: TRBV5-1
j_call: TRBJ2-5
cdr3_aa: CASSLPGQGREETQYF
cdr3_nt: TGCGCCAGCAGCCTACCAGGACAGGGACGGGAAGAGACCCAGTACTTC

d_call: TRBD1
clone_size: -
v_call: TRBV6-4
j_call: TRBJ2-3
cdr3_aa: CASSAGPGQGLNTQYF
cdr3_nt: TGTGCCAGCAGTGCCGGCCCGGGACAGGGGCTGAATACGCAGTATTTT

d_call: TRBD1
clone_size: -
v_call: TRBV5-1
j_call: TRBJ2-2
cdr3_aa: CASVLTGTANTGELFF
cdr3_nt: TGCGCCAGCGTCCTCACCGGGACAGCCAACACCGGGGAGCTGTTTTTT

d_call: -
clone_size: -
v_call: TRBV6-5
j_call: TRBJ2-1
cdr3_aa: CASSPRYNEQFF
cdr3_nt: TGTGCCAGCAGTCCTAGGTACAATGAGCAGTTCTTC

d_call: -
clone_size: -
v_call: TRBV6-2/TRBV6-3
j_call: TRBJ1-5
cdr3_aa: CASSRDKNQPQHF
cdr3_nt: TGTGCCAGCAGCCGGGACAAAAATCAGCCCCAGCATTTT

d_call: -
clone_size: -
v_call: TRBV18
j_call: TRBJ2-5
cdr3_aa: CASSPLAKEETQYF
cdr3_nt: TGTGCCAGCTCACCACTAGCCAAGGAAGAGACCCAGTACTTC

d_call: -
clone_size: -
v_call: TRBV3-1/TRBV3-2
j_call: TRBJ2-7
cdr3_aa: CASSQALVSPYEQYF
cdr3_nt: TGTGCCAGCAGCCAAGCCCTCGTTAGCCCCTACGAGCAGTACTTC

d_call: -
clone_size: -
v_call: TRBV9
j_call: TRBJ2-7
cdr3_aa: CASSVGVDLYEQYF
cdr3_nt: TGTGCCAGCAGCGTAGGTGTCGACTTATACGAGCAGTACTTC

d_call: TRBD1
clone_size: -
v_call: TRBV11-2
j_call: TRBJ2-7
cdr3_aa: CASSMDRGSEQYF
cdr3_nt: TGTGCCAGCAGCATGGACAGGGGCAGCGAGCAGTACTTC

d_call: -
clone_size: -
v_call: TRBV5-1
j_call: TRBJ2-2
cdr3_aa: CASSRWGPRGSATGELFF
cdr3_nt: TGCGCCAGCAGCCGCTGGGGGCCGCGGGGGAGTGCCACCGGGGAGCTGTTTTTT

d_call: -
clone_size: -
v_call: TRBV5-8
j_call: TRBJ2-5
cdr3_aa: CASSSRAAKGETQYF
cdr3_nt: TGTGCCAGCAGTTCGAGGGCAGCTAAAGGGGAGACCCAGTACTTC

d_call: -
clone_size: -
v_call: TRBV4-3
j_call: TRBJ1-6
cdr3_aa: CASSPHLAGTGSPLHF
cdr3_nt: TGCGCCAGCAGCCCCCACCTGGCAGGAACAGGGTCACCCCTCCACTTT

d_call: -
clone_size: -
v_call: TRBV18
j_call: TRBJ1-3
cdr3_aa: CASSPNSGNTIYF
cdr3_nt: TGTGCCAGCTCGCCTAACTCTGGAAACACCATATATTTT

d_call: -
clone_size: few
v_call: TRBV7-3
j_call: TRBJ1-2
cdr3_aa: CASSLNRDSGYTF
cdr3_nt: TGTGCCAGCAGCTTAAACAGAGACAGCGGCTACACCTTC

d_call: TRBD2
clone_size: -
v_call: TRBV4-3
j_call: TRBJ2-3
cdr3_aa: CASSQEGGDTDTQYF
cdr3_nt: TGCGCCAGCAGCCAAGAGGGAGGGGACACAGATACGCAGTATTTT